This T cell receptor beta chain was identified in a study of blood T cell repertoires in COVID-19. Looking at the study overall: Acute and convalescent COVID-19 samples came from the United States, Italy and Spain. T cells, B-cell-depleted T cells, or PBMCs supplied cDNA or gDNA.

The authors' processing: Nucleated cell number was recorded as an estimate derived from reference gene primer amplification. Produced via immunoSEQ multiplex PCR; TCRdb's table is partial and in-frame only. The D gene and trimming were derived from the DNA, and the V and J assignments and clone size from that table. Among over 150,000 clones listed, around 84% were seen once. The CDR3 has 16 amino acids. Germline V gene data show CDR1 as SGHVS and CDR2 as FNYEAQ. V lost 4 bases and J lost 2, with 15 bases in between. The sequence was collected from a man aged 50-59 years with active or convalescent COVID-19. V usage is TRBV7-6 and J usage is TRBJ1-3; D uncertain. The sample was peripheral blood. CDR3 bases: TGTGCCAGCAGCTCCGGATGGATGGCGGCTGGAAACACCATATATTTT. Its protein is CASSSGWMAAGNTIYF.